The TCR beta chain under discussion was sequenced for a study of low-dose radiotherapy and immunotherapy resistance in tumors. Turning to the study itself: Dosing for Cohort 2 consisted of 1 Gy per fraction every two weeks, reaching a total of 13 Gy over 26 weeks. Participants were given intravenous cyclophosphamide 200 mg/m2 every two weeks, one day before radiation and immunotherapy. Patients took aspirin 300 mg by mouth once daily. This continued for four cycles, starting on cycle 1 day 1.

This clonotype was detected ten times or more. TRAV- and TRBV-specific primers primed first-strand cDNA, covering alpha and beta chains. TCR amplification ran 20 PCR cycles using constant-region and V-primer adapter primers. TCRdb re-called the reads through MiXCR, storing one row per CDR3 protein. Here the sample spans tens of thousands of distinct CDR3 sequences, around 27% being singletons. The CDR3 is 14 amino acids. V shed 3 bases and J 3 bases; nucleotides not matched to a gene: 2. Germline V CDR1 and CDR2: SGHTA, FQGNSA. Time point defined: before trial treatment. Each donor was administered nivolumab, ipilimumab, aspirin, low-dose cyclophosphamide and low-dose radiotherapy.

This chain uses TRBV7-2 with TRBJ2-7, with 10 bases aligning to TRBD2. This TCR derives from a male donor with prostate cancer. The sequences come from PBMCs, collected before treatment. Here the CDR3 DNA reads TGTGCCAGCAGCTTGCGGACTAGCGGCTACGAGCAGTACTTC. Protein: CASSLRTSGYEQYF. Together with reference TRBV7-2 and TRBJ2-7, the CDR3 gives the full variable domain: GAGVSQSPSNKVTEKGKDVELRCDPISGHTALYWYRQSLGQGLEFLIYFQGNSAPDKSGLPSDRFSAERTGGSVSTLTIQRTQQEDSAVYLCASSLRTSGYEQYFGPGTRLTVT.